This TCR beta chain came from a study of response to subunit inactivated influenza vaccine. Study-level results: Authors proposed each seasonal influenza vaccination draws in few new T cells.

TCRdb used MiXCR to reprocess the RT-PCR reads, holding one entry per CDR3 protein. The sample holds approximately 680,000 distinct CDR3 sequences, about a sixth seen once. CDR3 size: 14 residues. Per germline, CDR1 SQVTM and CDR2 ANQGSEA. Unmatched junction bases numbered 4, after V lost 0 bases and J lost 6 bases. To note about this clonotype: Its specificity is not known.

The genes are TRBV29-1 and TRBJ2-7, with 11 nucleotides matching TRBD1. The clonotype was recovered from a man in his fifties or sixties who received an inactivated influenza vaccine. This sample comprised PBMCs from blood, obtained 12 days after vaccination. In DNA, the CDR3 is TGCAGCGTTGAAGAGAGGGGACAGGGGGTCGAGCAGTACTTC. Its translation is CSVEERGQGVEQYF.